The 9 T cell receptor beta chains below come from one sample, sequenced in a study of blood T cell repertoires in COVID-19. Sequencing was performed with immunoSEQ multiplex PCR; in TCRdb, only in-frame clones are kept and a portion is missing. The sample has around 130,000 clones; approximately 88% are singletons. The sequenced material came from peripheral blood. All receptors derive from a man between 65 and 80 years old with active COVID-19.

The chain joins TRBV6-6 to TRBJ2-7; D remains unclear. Looked up from germline, CDR1 is MNHNY and CDR2 is SVGAGI (reference sequence). Between the trimmed V and J ends, which lost 0 bases and 0 bases, there was a span of 9 bases. The CDR3 totals 15 residues. This chain's CDR3 is CASSYSRLASYEQYF. The CDR3 DNA follows: TGTGCCAGCAGTTACTCCCGACTCGCCTCCTACGAGCAGTACTTC.

The chain couples TRBV2 to TRBJ2-3, with a weak D call TRBD2 (5 bases). Trimming took off 5 bases at V and 0 bases at J, with 9 bases between the two ends. There are 14 residues in the CDR3. Germline CDR1 and CDR2: SNHLY and FYNNEI. The CDR3 DNA reads TGTGCCAGCAGTTACGGGATAAGCACAGATACGCAGTATTTT. This gives the protein CASSYGISTDTQYF.

The chain employs TRBV25-1 and TRBJ1-1; a weak D match, TRBD1 (5 bases). CDR3 length: 13 amino acids. V shed 1 base and J shed 12 bases, with 15 bases lying between them. The V gene's germline CDR1 is MGHDK and CDR2 SYGVNS. CDR3 DNA sequence: TGTGCCAGCAGTGAATTCGGTCAGGGTAGGCCTTTCTTT. Its translation is CASSEFGQGRPFF.

The J gene is TRBJ2-7, the V gene TRBV10-3, with D perhaps TRBD1 (6 bases). This CDR3 is 15 amino acids long. Trimming took off 3 bases at V and 2 bases at J, with 14 bases between the two ends. The germline CDR1 and CDR2 sequences are ENHRY and SYGVKD. The CDR3 spells CAISESVQGTYEQYF. The CDR3 nucleotides read TGTGCCATCAGTGAATCGGTTCAGGGGACCTACGAGCAGTACTTC.

The CDR3 DNA sequence: TGTGCCAGCAGTTACTTAAAAGGGGGCAGTGGCAACACCATATATTTT. Residues: CASSYLKGGSGNTIYF. This chain connects TRBV6-6 to TRBJ1-3, with 7 bases matching TRBD1. This CDR3 contains 16 residues. CDR1 MNHNY and CDR2 SVGAGI come from the germline V gene (reference sequence). Trimming at V came to 1 base and at J to 7 bases, leaving 10 bases not matched to a gene.

The chain uses TRBV5-4 and TRBJ1-1; 10 nucleotides agree with TRBD1. Germline assignment: CDR1 SGHNT and CDR2 YYREEE (reference sequence). J was trimmed by 2 bases and V by 0 bases; bases with no gene match: 4. The CDR3 runs to 16 residues. CDR3 residues: CASSLEGDRGNTEAFF. As DNA, the CDR3 is TGTGCCAGCAGCTTGGAAGGGGACAGGGGCAACACTGAAGCTTTCTTT.

The chain recombines TRBV24-1 with TRBJ2-6; tentative D call: TRBD1 (6 bases). The CDR3 runs to 18 residues. Germline V gives CDR1 KGHDR, CDR2 SFDVKD. V gave up 4 bases and J gave up 3 bases, with 18 bases separating them. The CDR3 loop is CATSDSRGTLRGANVLTF. CDR3 DNA: TGTGCCACCAGTGACTCTAGGGGGACGCTTCGTGGGGCCAACGTCCTGACTTTC.

In this sample, this clone turned up a few times. This rearrangement joins TRBV6-6 to TRBJ1-2; 8 positions agree with TRBD1. CDR3 length equals 13 residues. The ends lost 6 bases at V and 5 bases at J; junction bases unmatched: 5. Germline values: CDR1 MNHNY, CDR2 SVGAGI (reference sequence). The CDR3 bases are TGTGCCAGCAGCCCGGACAGGGTTTATGGCTACACCTTC. Protein sequence: CASSPDRVYGYTF.

The chain uses TRBV2 and TRBJ2-6; TRBD2 is a possible D gene (5 bases). V shed 6 bases and J shed 4 bases, with 7 bases lying between them. Germline V CDR1 and CDR2: SNHLY, FYNNEI. The CDR3 covers 13 residues. The CDR3: CASSGNGANVLTF. The CDR3 nucleotides are TGTGCCAGCAGCGGGAACGGGGCCAACGTCCTGACTTTC. Based on the CDR3 plus reference TRBV2 and TRBJ2-6, the full variable domain is EPEVTQTPSHQVTQMGQEVILRCVPISNHLYFYWYRQILGQKVEFLVSFYNNEISEKSEIFDDQFSVERPDGSNFTLKIRSTKLEDSAMYFCASSGNGANVLTFGAGSRLTVL.